The clone carrying this T cell receptor (beta chain) was counted many times. Its antigen is still unknown. The germline gives CDR1 SGHVS, CDR2 FQNEAQ. V lost 5 bases and J lost 0, with 8 bases in between. The CDR3 spans 14 residues. The data are from a study of CD8 T cells in ankylosing spondylitis. Study conclusions and caveats: Within matched ankylosing spondylitis synovial fluid, disease-linked clones were reportedly significantly enriched.

TCRdb analysed the 5' RACE reads with MiXCR anew, one entry per CDR3 protein. The sample records more than 300,000 distinct CDR3 sequences, about 9.9% being singletons. V gene TRBV7-8 combines with J gene TRBJ1-5; maybe TRBD1 (5 bases). Sequencing was carried out using blood, either unsorted or a sorted T cell fraction (not recorded which). This sequence was found in a female donor with ankylosing spondylitis or in good health (not recorded which). CDR3 amino acids: CASSMTDSNQPQHF. CDR3 DNA sequence: TGTGCCAGCAGCATGACAGATAGCAATCAGCCCCAGCATTTT.